This TCR beta chain is drawn from a study of blood T cell repertoires in COVID-19. Across the whole study: COVID-19 samples, acute and convalescent, were from the United States, Italy and Spain. PBMCs, B-cell-depleted T cells, or T cells were the source of the cDNA or gDNA that made up the material.

Germline V gives CDR1 SGHVS, CDR2 FNYEAQ. The V and J ends lost 5 bases and 6 bases, in that order; junction bases with no gene match: 13. This CDR3 contains 17 residues. Per the original data handling: The authors estimated nucleated cell counts from reference gene primer amplification. Clones were read by immunoSEQ multiplex PCR, and TCRdb kept only the in-frame ones, dropping some. V and J calls and clone size follow that table, whereas D and trimming were derived from the DNA. The sample contains about 120,000 clones, 65% to 90% of which appear only once. The origin of this receptor is a man older than 75 with acute or convalescent COVID-19. Sequenced: peripheral blood. The rearrangement joins TRBV7-6 to TRBJ2-2, with 9 bases fitting TRBD1. CDR3 nucleotide sequence: TGTGCCAGCAGCCCTCACAGGGGGCGAGGAGGTGCCGGGGAGCTGTTTTTT. As protein: CASSPHRGRGGAGELFF. Full variable domain (outside the CDR3, taken from reference TRBV7-6 and TRBJ2-2): GAGVSQSPRYKVTKRGQDVALRCDPISGHVSLYWYRQALGQGPEFLTYFNYEAQQDKSGLPNDRFSAERPEGSISTLTIQRTEQRDSAMYRCASSPHRGRGGAGELFFGEGSRLTVL.